These 19 T cell receptor beta chains came from one sample sequenced in a study of T-cell reconstitution after alpha-beta-depleted transplantation in children. Unique molecular identifiers tagged the TCRbeta library. MiXCR, run by TCRdb on the PCR reads, gives a single entry per CDR3 protein. The table includes approximately 97,000 distinct CDR3 sequences, 6% to 9% detected once. The sequencing used PBMCs, collected before TCRalphabeta/CD19-depleted stem cell transplant. The receptor source for this set is a boy between 2 and 10 years old with acute lymphoblastic leukemia, due to receive a stem cell transplant.

There are a few counts of this clonotype. J is TRBJ2-7 and V is TRBV4-2, with 12 bases matching TRBD2. Per germline, CDR1 LGHNA and CDR2 YNFKEQ. V lost 5 bases, J lost 2 bases, and 16 bases stayed unmatched. CDR3 length equals 19 residues. The CDR3 reads CASSAELAGGLSLTYEQYF. CDR3 DNA sequence: TGTGCCAGCAGCGCCGAACTAGCGGGGGGACTTTCACTCACCTACGAGCAGTACTTC.

In this sample, this clonotype turned up a few times. The rearrangement joins TRBV27 to TRBJ2-7; no firm D call. V lost 3 bases to trimming and J lost 2 bases, with 8 bases between them. Germline CDR1 reads MNHEY; CDR2 reads SMNVEV (reference sequence). The CDR3 spans 13 residues. CDR3 in amino acids: CASSFHLPYEQYF. CDR3 in DNA: TGTGCCAGCAGTTTTCACCTCCCCTACGAGCAGTACTTC.

V and J are TRBV7-8 and TRBJ1-2; a weak D match, TRBD1 (6 bases). This CDR3 contains 16 residues. Trimming took 2 bases from V and 0 from J, leaving 13 bases between them. Germline V gene sequence: CDR1 SGHVS, CDR2 FQNEAQ. Here the CDR3 DNA reads TGTGCCAGCAGCTTAACAGGGCGGATCGCTAACTATGGCTACACCTTC. Its translation is CASSLTGRIANYGYTF.

This clonotype was counted ten times or more. The rearrangement joins TRBV28 to TRBJ1-1; 10 positions match TRBD1. The germline V gene encodes CDR1 MDHEN and CDR2 SYDVKM. The CDR3 runs 16 residues. Unmatched junction bases numbered 5, after V lost 4 bases and J lost 0 bases. The CDR3 reads CASSWRDRGLNTEAFF. The CDR3 coding sequence is TGTGCCAGCAGTTGGCGGGACAGGGGTCTGAACACTGAAGCTTTCTTT.

CDR3 amino acids: CASSQTGLYEQYF. The CDR3 DNA is TGTGCCAGCAGCCAGACAGGACTCTACGAGCAGTACTTC. The V gene is TRBV6-6, the J gene TRBJ2-7, with D possibly TRBD1 on 6 matching bases. Trimming removed 6 bases from V and 3 bases from J, with 12 bases in between. Germline loops: CDR1 MNHNY, CDR2 SVGAGI (reference sequence). The CDR3 is 13 amino acids.

This clonotype appeared many times. The chain uses TRBV20-1 and TRBJ2-5, with D tentatively TRBD1 or TRBD2 (6 bases each). V was pared by 6 bases and J by 5 bases, with 16 bases between. Germline loops: CDR1 DFQATT, CDR2 SNEGSKA (reference sequence). This CDR3 contains 13 residues. The CDR3 DNA is TGCAGTGCCCACAGGGAGGCACGGGAGACCCAGTACTTC. It is translated as CSAHREARETQYF.

This clonotype appeared many times. The chain is built from TRBV2 and TRBJ1-5, with D unresolved. This CDR3 region has 14 residues. The germline CDR1 and CDR2 sequences are SNHLY and FYNNEI. V lost 1 base and J lost 2, with 6 bases in between. CDR3 bases: TGTGCCAGCAGTGAAGAGGCGGGCAATCAGCCCCAGCATTTT. Translated: CASSEEAGNQPQHF.

This clonotype occurred many times. This chain joins TRBV7-2 and TRBJ1-5; 10 positions match TRBD1. V shed 3 bases, J shed 9 bases, and the junction held 5 bases outside the gene matches. The germline CDR1 and CDR2 sequences are SGHTA and FQGNSA. The CDR3 has 14 amino acids. The CDR3: CASSFGQGGWPQHF. The CDR3 bases are TGTGCCAGCAGCTTCGGACAGGGGGGATGGCCCCAGCATTTT.

This clonotype was recorded at least ten times. The gene calls are TRBV29-1 and TRBJ1-2, with D possibly TRBD1 on 6 matching bases. This CDR3 contains 13 residues. Deletions cut 4 bases from V and 6 bases from J, with 15 bases between. Germline V gives CDR1 SQVTM, CDR2 ANQGSEA. The CDR3 region has the DNA TGCAGCGTTGCCCCAGGGGCTACGAATGGCTACACCTTC. Protein: CSVAPGATNGYTF.

At least ten counts were recorded for this clonotype. V usage is TRBV7-2 and J usage is TRBJ2-1; TRBD1 agrees at 8 bases. CDR1 and CDR2 (germline): SGHTA, FQGNSA. The CDR3 runs to 15 residues. The junction had 12 bases not matched to a gene; V was cut back by 5 bases and J by 9 bases. CDR3 amino acids: CASSQDRVFYSEQFF. The CDR3 DNA sequence: TGTGCCAGCAGCCAGGACAGGGTTTTTTATAGTGAGCAGTTCTTC.

This clonotype was found many times. The chain combines TRBV6-5 with TRBJ1-5; TRBD1 might be the D (6 bases). There are 13 residues in the CDR3. Between the trimmed V and J ends, which lost 8 bases and 5 bases, there was a span of 13 bases. Germline V lookup: CDR1 MNHEY, CDR2 SVGAGI. As DNA, the CDR3 is TGTGCCAGCGAGGGGGACAACGATCAGCCCCAGCATTTT. Translating it yields CASEGDNDQPQHF.

This clonotype has a handful of counts. V gene TRBV27 combines with J gene TRBJ2-1; 7 nucleotides align to TRBD2. CDR1 and CDR2 (germline): MNHEY, SMNVEV (reference sequence). The V gene end was trimmed by 6 bases and the J gene end by 2 bases; junction bases not matched to a gene: 7. CDR3 size: 15 residues. The CDR3 sequence: CASSPGTIPYNEQFF. The DNA for the CDR3 is TGTGCCAGCAGCCCTGGGACTATACCCTACAATGAGCAGTTCTTC.

This clonotype appeared many times. V is TRBV6-4 and J is TRBJ2-1, with D unclear. The CDR3 spans 14 residues. Trimming took 0 bases from V and 3 from J, leaving 6 bases between them. Germline V CDR1 and CDR2: MRHNA, SNTAGT. CDR3 region: CASSDSSGYNEQFF. The DNA of the CDR3 is TGTGCCAGCAGTGACTCCTCGGGCTACAATGAGCAGTTCTTC.

This clonotype is large. The chain links TRBV28 to TRBJ1-5, with 8 nucleotides matching TRBD1. The V and J ends lost 6 bases and 1 base, in that order; junction bases with no gene match: 11. The CDR3 sequence is 17 residues long. Germline CDR1 reads MDHEN; CDR2 reads SYDVKM. CDR3 sequence (DNA): TGTGCCAGCAGCACGGACAGGGCCAAGGAAAGCAATCAGCCCCAGCATTTT. Translating it yields CASSTDRAKESNQPQHF.

This clonotype has at least ten counts. V usage is TRBV28 and J usage is TRBJ2-7; TRBD1 aligns across 9 bases. V was pared by 6 bases and J by 5 bases, with 11 bases of the junction left unmatched. From germline, CDR1 is MDHEN and CDR2 SYDVKM. The CDR3 length is 15 residues. Here the CDR3 reads CASRGGTGLKNEQYF. CDR3 coding DNA: TGTGCCAGCAGGGGGGGGACAGGGCTGAAGAACGAGCAGTACTTC. Variable domain in full (rest from reference TRBV28 and TRBJ2-7): DVKVTQSSRYLVKRTGEKVFLECVQDMDHENMFWYRQDPGLGLRLIYFSYDVKMKEKGDIPEGYSVSREKKERFSLILESASTNQTSMYLCASRGGTGLKNEQYFGPGTRLTVT.

This clonotype occurred many times. This chain uses TRBV20-1 with TRBJ2-1; TRBD1 matches 7 bases. Germline CDR1 reads DFQATT; CDR2 reads SNEGSKA (reference sequence). This CDR3 comprises 13 residues. J was trimmed by 7 bases and V by 3 bases; bases with no gene match: 6. CDR3 loop: CSASWQGENEQFF. In DNA form, the CDR3 reads TGCAGTGCTAGCTGGCAGGGGGAAAATGAGCAGTTCTTC.

This rearrangement joins TRBV4-2 to TRBJ2-3; D possibly matches TRBD1 or TRBD2 (5 bases each). V was trimmed by 0 bases and J by 2 bases, leaving 12 bases between them. The V gene's germline CDR1 is LGHNA and CDR2 YNFKEQ. The CDR3 sequence is 16 residues long. The CDR3 is CASSQEWDDYTDTQYF. CDR3 coding DNA: TGTGCCAGCAGCCAAGAGTGGGACGACTACACAGATACGCAGTATTTT.

This chain links TRBV7-6 with TRBJ2-7, with 10 bases fitting TRBD2. The germline gives CDR1 SGHVS, CDR2 FNYEAQ. V lost 0 bases and J lost 2; bases outside the gene matches: 4. This CDR3 spans 16 amino acids. The CDR3: CASSLAILAGTYEQYF. The CDR3 nucleotides read TGTGCCAGCAGCTTAGCGATACTAGCGGGGACCTACGAGCAGTACTTC.

In this sample, this clonotype turned up many times. This rearrangement joins TRBV27 to TRBJ2-1; the match to TRBD1 covers 7 bases. Looked up from germline, CDR1 is MNHEY and CDR2 is SMNVEV (reference sequence). The CDR3 covers 15 residues. Trimming removed 5 bases from V and 4 bases from J; junction bases left unmatched: 8. This CDR3 reads CASSPRAGGYNEQFF. CDR3 nucleotides: TGTGCCAGCAGTCCGCGGGCAGGGGGATACAATGAGCAGTTCTTC.